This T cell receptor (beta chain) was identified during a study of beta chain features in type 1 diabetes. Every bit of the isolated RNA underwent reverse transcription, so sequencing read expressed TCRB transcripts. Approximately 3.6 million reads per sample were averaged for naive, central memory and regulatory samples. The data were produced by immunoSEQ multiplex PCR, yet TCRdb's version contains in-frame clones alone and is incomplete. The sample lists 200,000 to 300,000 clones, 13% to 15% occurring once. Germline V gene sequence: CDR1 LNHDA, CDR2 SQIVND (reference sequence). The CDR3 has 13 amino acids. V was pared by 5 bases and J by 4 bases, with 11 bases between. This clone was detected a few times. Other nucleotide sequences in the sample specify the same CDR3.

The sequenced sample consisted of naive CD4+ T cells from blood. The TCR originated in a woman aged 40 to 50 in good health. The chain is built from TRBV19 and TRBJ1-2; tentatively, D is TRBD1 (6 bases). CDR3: CASSPDSSYGYTF. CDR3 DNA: TGTGCCAGTAGTCCGGACAGCTCCTATGGCTACACCTTC.